This T cell receptor beta chain was observed in a study of human T cells and chemical hapten exposure. Across the whole study: Per-sample variation in TCR yield stemmed mainly from small pooled library volume differences.

Unfractionated whole blood served as the source for total RNA extraction. V was pared by 5 bases and J by 4 bases, with 17 bases between. Germline loops: CDR1 MNHEY, CDR2 SVGAGI. This CDR3 has 15 amino acids. The study's library attached unique molecular identifiers to single cDNA molecules. TCRdb re-called the 5' RACE reads with MiXCR, one entry per CDR3 protein. Of over 95,000 distinct CDR3 sequences in the sample, more than 15% were seen once. The rearrangement uses TRBV6-5 and TRBJ1-2, with D hard to call. This sequence was found in a human donor in good health. The CDR3 reads CASSQFRTDFYGYTF. Written as DNA, the CDR3 is TGTGCCAGCAGTCAATTTAGGACGGATTTCTATGGCTACACCTTC.